A single sample gave rise to the 4 T cell receptor beta chains below, sequenced in a study of shared clonotypes between healthy human individuals (TCRdb year 2020). The library was obtained by the immunoSEQ multiplex PCR assay. This is the immuneACCESS table as TCRdb keeps it, with only in-frame sequences that have V and J called. A part of the clones is gone; compared with another copy, unresolved V genes explain less than half, and the rest is unexplained. Counted in this sample were around 2.5 million clones; under 95% of them appeared once. The top ten clones comprise 0.36% of the sample. The sequencing input was naive CD4+ T cells from PBMCs. The cell subset or site label corresponds to: CD45RA+ positively selected. All receptors come from a man between 18 and 29 years old in good health. Some clones in this sample may be carry-over from other donors' samples.

As to this clone: This sample also contains other DNA sequences that code for the same CDR3. This chain joins TRBV28 and TRBJ2-5; unclear D gene. Germline loops: CDR1 MDHEN, CDR2 SYDVKM. Trimming took 1 base from V and 1 from J, leaving 7 bases between them. The CDR3 covers 14 residues. This chain's CDR3 is CASSLSQAQETQYF. As DNA, the CDR3 is TGTGCCAGCAGTTTATCGCAGGCCCAAGAGACCCAGTACTTC.

For this clone: The sample contains more than one DNA sequence encoding this CDR3. V is TRBV29-1 and J is TRBJ1-2; tentative D call: TRBD1 (5 bases). Trimming took 4 bases from V and 2 from J, leaving 8 bases between them. Germline assignment: CDR1 SQVTM and CDR2 ANQGSEA. The CDR3 length is 12 residues. CDR3 residues: CSVGDRNYGYTF. The CDR3 bases are TGCAGCGTTGGTGACAGAAACTATGGCTACACCTTC.

As regards this clone: Other DNA sequences in the sample encode the same CDR3. For the CDR3, the DNA is TGTGCCAGCAGGAGCTATGGCTACACCTTC. Translation: CASRSYGYTF. This chain links TRBV2 with TRBJ1-2; D uncertain. This CDR3 has 10 residues. CDR1 and CDR2 from the germline V gene are SNHLY and FYNNEI. Trimming stripped 6 bases from V and 4 bases from J, with 3 bases between.

The V gene is TRBV5-1, the J gene TRBJ2-1; 9 bases agree with TRBD2. Germline V CDR1 and CDR2: SGHRS, YFSETQ. Trimming cost V 1 base and J 16 bases; bases outside gene matches: 9. The CDR3 is 13 residues long. The CDR3 protein is CASSLLSREGRFF. CDR3 nucleotides: TGCGCCAGCAGCTTGCTCTCGCGGGAGGGCCGTTTCTTC. The whole variable domain, remainder taken from reference TRBV5-1 and TRBJ2-1, is KAGVTQTPRYLIKTRGQQVTLSCSPISGHRSVSWYQQTPGQGLQFLFEYFSETQRNKGNFPGRFSGRQFSNSRSEMNVSTLELGDSALYLCASSLLSREGRFFGPGTRLTVL.